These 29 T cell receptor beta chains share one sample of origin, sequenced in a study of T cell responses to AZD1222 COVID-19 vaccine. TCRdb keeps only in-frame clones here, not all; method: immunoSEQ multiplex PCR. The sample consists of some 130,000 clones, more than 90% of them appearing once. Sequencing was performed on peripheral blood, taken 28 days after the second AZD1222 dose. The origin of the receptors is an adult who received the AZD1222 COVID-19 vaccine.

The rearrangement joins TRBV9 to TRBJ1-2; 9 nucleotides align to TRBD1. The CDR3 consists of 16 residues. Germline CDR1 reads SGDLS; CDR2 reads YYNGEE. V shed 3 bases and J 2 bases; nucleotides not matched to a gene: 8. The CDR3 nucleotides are TGTGCCAGCAGCGCCATGTGGGACAGGGAAAACTATGGCTACACCTTC. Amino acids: CASSAMWDRENYGYTF.

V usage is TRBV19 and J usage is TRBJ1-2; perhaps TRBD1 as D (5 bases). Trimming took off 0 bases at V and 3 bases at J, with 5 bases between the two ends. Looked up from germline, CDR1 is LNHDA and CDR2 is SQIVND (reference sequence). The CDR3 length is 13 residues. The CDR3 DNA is TGTGCCAGTAGTATAGAGGGGGACTATGGCTACACCTTC. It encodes CASSIEGDYGYTF. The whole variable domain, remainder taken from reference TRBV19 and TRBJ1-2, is DGGITQSPKYLFRKEGQNVTLSCEQNLNHDAMYWYRQDPGQGLRLIYYSQIVNDFQKGDIAEGYSVSREKKESFPLTVTSAQKNPTAFYLCASSIEGDYGYTFGSGTRLTVV.

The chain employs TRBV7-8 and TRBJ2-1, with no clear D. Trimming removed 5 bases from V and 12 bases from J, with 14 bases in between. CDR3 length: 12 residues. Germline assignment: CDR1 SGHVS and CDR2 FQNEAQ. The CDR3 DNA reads TGTGCCAGCAGCCCCCATCCGGCCGCGCAGTTCTTC. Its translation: CASSPHPAAQFF.

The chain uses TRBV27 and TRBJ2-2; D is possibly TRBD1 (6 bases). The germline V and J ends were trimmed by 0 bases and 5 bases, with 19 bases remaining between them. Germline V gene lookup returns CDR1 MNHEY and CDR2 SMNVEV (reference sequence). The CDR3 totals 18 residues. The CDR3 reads CASSLSLRGSSGTGELFF. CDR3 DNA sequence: TGTGCCAGCAGTTTATCGTTAAGGGGGAGCAGTGGGACCGGGGAGCTGTTTTTT.

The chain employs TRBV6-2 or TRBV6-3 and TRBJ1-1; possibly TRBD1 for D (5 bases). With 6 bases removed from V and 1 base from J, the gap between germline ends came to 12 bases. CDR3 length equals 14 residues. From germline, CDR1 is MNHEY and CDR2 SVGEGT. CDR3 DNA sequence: TGTGCCAGCAGCCTCCTCGGGGGGAACACTGAAGCTTTCTTT. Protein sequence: CASSLLGGNTEAFF.

The CDR3 region has the DNA TGTGCCAGCAGCTCCCACAGGGGGCTGGGAAACATTCAGTACTTC. Residues: CASSSHRGLGNIQYF. J is TRBJ2-4 and V is TRBV3-1 (or the pseudogene TRBV3-2); TRBD1 agrees at 9 bases. The CDR3 is 15 amino acids. Germline V CDR1 and CDR2: LGHDT, YNNKEL (reference sequence). Losses at the gene ends were 5 bases for V and 6 bases for J; bases not matched to a gene: 8.

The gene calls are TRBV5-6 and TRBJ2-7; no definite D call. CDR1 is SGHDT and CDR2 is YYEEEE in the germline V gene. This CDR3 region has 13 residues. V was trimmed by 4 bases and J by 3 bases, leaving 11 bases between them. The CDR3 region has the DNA TGTGCCAGCAGCCTTACGGACGGCTACGAGCAGTACTTC. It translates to CASSLTDGYEQYF.

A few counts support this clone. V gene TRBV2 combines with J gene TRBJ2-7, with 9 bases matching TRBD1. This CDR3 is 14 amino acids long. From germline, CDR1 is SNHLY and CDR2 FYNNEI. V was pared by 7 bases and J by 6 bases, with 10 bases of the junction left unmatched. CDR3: CASTPGTGYSEQYF. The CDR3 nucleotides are TGTGCCAGCACCCCCGGGACAGGGTACTCCGAGCAGTACTTC.

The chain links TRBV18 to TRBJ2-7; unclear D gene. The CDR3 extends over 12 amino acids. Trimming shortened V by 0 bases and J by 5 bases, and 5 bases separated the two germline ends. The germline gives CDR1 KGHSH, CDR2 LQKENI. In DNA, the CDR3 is TGTGCCAGCTCACCACCCGGAAACGAGCAGTACTTC. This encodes CASSPPGNEQYF. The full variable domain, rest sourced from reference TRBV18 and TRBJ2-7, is NAGVMQNPRHLVRRRGQEARLRCSPMKGHSHVYWYRQLPEEGLKFMVYLQKENIIDESGMPKERFSAEFPKEGPSILRIQQVVRGDSAAYFCASSPPGNEQYFGPGTRLTVT.

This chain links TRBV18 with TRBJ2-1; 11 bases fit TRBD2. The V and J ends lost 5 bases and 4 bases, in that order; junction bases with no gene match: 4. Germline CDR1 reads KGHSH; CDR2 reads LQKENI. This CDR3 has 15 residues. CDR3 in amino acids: CASSVGTSGYNEQFF. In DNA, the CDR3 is TGTGCCAGCTCAGTCGGGACTAGCGGTTACAATGAGCAGTTCTTC.

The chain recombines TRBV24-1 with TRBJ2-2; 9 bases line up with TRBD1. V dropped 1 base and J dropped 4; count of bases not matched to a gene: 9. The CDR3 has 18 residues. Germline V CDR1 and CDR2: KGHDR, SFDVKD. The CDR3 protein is CATSDLQGASGSTGELFF. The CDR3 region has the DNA TGTGCCACCAGTGATTTACAGGGGGCCAGCGGAAGCACCGGGGAGCTGTTTTTT.

In DNA, the CDR3 is TGTGCCAGCTCGTGGACTAGCGGAAAGAACACCGGGGAGCTGTTTTTT. Encoded protein: CASSWTSGKNTGELFF. The chain couples TRBV2 to TRBJ2-2, with TRBD2 matching over 10 bases. V lost 8 bases and J lost 1; bases outside the gene matches: 7. The germline gives CDR1 SNHLY, CDR2 FYNNEI. The CDR3 totals 16 residues.

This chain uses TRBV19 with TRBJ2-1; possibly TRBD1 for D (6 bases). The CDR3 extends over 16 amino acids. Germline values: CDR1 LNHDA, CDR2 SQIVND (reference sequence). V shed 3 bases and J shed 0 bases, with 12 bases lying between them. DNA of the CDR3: TGTGCCAGTAGTATCTCCCAGGGGCACTCCTACAATGAGCAGTTCTTC. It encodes CASSISQGHSYNEQFF.

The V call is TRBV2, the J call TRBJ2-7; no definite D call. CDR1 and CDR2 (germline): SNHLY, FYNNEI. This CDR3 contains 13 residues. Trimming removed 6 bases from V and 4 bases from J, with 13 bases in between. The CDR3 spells CASSGRSRYEQYF. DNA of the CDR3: TGTGCCAGCAGCGGACGCTCTCGGTACGAGCAGTACTTC. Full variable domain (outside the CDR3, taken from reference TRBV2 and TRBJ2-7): EPEVTQTPSHQVTQMGQEVILRCVPISNHLYFYWYRQILGQKVEFLVSFYNNEISEKSEIFDDQFSVERPDGSNFTLKIRSTKLEDSAMYFCASSGRSRYEQYFGPGTRLTVT.

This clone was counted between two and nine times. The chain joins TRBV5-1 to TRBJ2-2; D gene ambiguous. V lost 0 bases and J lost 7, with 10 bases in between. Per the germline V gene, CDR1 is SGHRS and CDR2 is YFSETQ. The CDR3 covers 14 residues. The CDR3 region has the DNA TGCGCCAGCAGCTTGGGAGTTGTAGGCGGGGAGCTGTTTTTT. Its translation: CASSLGVVGGELFF.

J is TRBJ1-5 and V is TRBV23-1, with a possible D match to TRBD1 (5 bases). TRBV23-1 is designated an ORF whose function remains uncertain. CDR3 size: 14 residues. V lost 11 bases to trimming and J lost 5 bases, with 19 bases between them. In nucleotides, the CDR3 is TGCGCCCGATACTCGGGGCAGGACCATCAGCCCCAGCATTTT. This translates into CARYSGQDHQPQHF.

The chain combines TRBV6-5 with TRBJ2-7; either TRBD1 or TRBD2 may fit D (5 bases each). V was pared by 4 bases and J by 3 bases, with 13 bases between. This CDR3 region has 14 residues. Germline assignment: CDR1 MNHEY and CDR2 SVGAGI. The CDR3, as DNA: TGTGCCAGCAGTTCCCCAGGGACCAGCTACGAGCAGTACTTC. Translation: CASSSPGTSYEQYF.

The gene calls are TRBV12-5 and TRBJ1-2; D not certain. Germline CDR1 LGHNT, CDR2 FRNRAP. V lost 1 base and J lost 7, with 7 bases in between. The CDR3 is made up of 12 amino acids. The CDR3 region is CASGLGVSGYTF. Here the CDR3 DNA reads TGTGCTAGTGGTTTGGGGGTCAGTGGCTACACCTTC.

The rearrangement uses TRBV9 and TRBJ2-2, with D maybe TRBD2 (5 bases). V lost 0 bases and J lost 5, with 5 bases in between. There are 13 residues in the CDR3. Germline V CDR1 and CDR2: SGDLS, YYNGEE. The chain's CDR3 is CASSVERTGELFF. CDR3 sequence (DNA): TGTGCCAGCAGCGTAGAGCGGACCGGGGAGCTGTTTTTT.

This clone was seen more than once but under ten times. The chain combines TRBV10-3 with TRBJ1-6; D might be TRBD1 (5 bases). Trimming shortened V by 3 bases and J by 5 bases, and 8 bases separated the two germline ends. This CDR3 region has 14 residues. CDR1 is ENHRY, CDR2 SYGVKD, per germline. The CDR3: CAISDRVNNSPLHF. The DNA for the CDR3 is TGTGCCATCAGTGACAGGGTCAATAATTCACCCCTCCACTTT.

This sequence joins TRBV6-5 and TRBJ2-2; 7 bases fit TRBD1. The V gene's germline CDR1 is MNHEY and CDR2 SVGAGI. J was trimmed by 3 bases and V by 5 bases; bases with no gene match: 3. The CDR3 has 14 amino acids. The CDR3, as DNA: TGTGCCAGCAGTAGACAGGGATACACCGGGGAGCTGTTTTTT. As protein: CASSRQGYTGELFF.

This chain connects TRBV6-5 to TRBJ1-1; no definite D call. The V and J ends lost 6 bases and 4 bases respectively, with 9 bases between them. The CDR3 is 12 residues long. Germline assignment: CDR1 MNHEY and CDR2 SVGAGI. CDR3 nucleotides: TGTGCCAGCAGCCCGGTGGGCACTGAAGCTTTCTTT. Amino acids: CASSPVGTEAFF.

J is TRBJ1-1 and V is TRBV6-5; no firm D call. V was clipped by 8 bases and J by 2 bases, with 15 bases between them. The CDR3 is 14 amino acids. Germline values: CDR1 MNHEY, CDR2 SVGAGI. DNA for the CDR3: TGTGCCAGCCTAGAGCGGGGTTCCAACACTGAAGCTTTCTTT. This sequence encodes CASLERGSNTEAFF.

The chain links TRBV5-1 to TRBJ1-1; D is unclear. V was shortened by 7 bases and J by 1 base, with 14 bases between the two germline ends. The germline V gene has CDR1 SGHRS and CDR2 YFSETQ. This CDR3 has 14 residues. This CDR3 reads CASRGGSGNTEAFF. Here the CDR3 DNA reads TGCGCCAGCCGAGGCGGGAGTGGGAACACTGAAGCTTTCTTT.

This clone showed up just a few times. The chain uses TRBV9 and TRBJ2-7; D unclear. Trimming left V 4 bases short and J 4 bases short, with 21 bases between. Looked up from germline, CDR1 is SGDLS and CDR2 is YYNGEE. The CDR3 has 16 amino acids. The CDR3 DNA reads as TGTGCCAGCAGCCCCAGTCGGAAAACCGCATCGTACGAGCAGTACTTC. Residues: CASSPSRKTASYEQYF.

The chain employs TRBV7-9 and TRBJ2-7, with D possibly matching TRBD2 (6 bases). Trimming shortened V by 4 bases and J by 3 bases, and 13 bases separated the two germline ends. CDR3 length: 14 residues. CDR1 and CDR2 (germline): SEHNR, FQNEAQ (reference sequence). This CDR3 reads CASSSGVTIYEQYF. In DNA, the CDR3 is TGTGCCAGCAGCTCGGGGGTCACCATCTACGAGCAGTACTTC.

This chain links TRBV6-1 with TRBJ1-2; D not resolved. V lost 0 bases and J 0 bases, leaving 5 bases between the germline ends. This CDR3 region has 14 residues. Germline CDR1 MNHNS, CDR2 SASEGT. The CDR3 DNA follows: TGTGCCAGCAGTGAAGCGGGAGCTAACTATGGCTACACCTTC. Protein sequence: CASSEAGANYGYTF.

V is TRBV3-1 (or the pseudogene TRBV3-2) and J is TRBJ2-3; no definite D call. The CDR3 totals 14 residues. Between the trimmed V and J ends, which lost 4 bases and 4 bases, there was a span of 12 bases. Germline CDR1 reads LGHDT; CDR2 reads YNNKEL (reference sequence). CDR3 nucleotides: TGTGCCAGCAGCCCTGGACGGGCCCCAGATACGCAGTATTTT. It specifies CASSPGRAPDTQYF.

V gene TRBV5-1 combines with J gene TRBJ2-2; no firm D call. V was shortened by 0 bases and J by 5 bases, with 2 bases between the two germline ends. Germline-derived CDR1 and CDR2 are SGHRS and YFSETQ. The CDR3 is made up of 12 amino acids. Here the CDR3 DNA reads TGCGCCAGCAGCTTGGAAACCGGGGAGCTGTTTTTT. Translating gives CASSLETGELFF. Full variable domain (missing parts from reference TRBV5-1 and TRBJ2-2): KAGVTQTPRYLIKTRGQQVTLSCSPISGHRSVSWYQQTPGQGLQFLFEYFSETQRNKGNFPGRFSGRQFSNSRSEMNVSTLELGDSALYLCASSLETGELFFGEGSRLTVL.